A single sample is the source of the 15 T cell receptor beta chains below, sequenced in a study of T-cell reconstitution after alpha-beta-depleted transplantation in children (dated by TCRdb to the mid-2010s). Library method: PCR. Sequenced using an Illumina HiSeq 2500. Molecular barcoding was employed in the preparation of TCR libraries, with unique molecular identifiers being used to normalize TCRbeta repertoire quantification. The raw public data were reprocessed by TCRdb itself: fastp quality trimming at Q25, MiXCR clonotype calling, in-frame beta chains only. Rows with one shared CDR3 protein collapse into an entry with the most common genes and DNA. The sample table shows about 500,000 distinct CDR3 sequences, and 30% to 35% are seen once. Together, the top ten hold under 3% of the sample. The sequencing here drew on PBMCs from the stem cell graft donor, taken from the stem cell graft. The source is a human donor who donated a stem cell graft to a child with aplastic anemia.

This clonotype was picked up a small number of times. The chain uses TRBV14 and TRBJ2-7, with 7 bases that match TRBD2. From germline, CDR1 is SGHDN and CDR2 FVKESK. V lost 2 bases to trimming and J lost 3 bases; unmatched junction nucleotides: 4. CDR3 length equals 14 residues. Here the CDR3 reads CASSQSASGYEQYV. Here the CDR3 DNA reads TGTGCCAGCAGCCAATCCGCTAGCGGCTACGAGCAGTACGTC.

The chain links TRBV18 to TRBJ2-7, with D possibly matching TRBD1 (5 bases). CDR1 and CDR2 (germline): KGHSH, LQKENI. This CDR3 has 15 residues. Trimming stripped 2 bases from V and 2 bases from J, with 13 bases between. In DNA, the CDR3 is TGTGCCAGCTCACCAGATCGGCAGGGTCCCTACGAGCAGTACGTC. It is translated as CASSPDRQGPYEQYV.

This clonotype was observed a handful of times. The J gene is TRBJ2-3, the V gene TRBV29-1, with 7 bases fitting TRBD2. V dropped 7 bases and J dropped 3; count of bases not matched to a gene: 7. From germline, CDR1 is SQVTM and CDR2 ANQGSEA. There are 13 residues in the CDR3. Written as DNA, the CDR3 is TGCAGCGGCGGGAGCCGGGGTACAGATACGCAGTATTTT. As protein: CSGGSRGTDTQYF.

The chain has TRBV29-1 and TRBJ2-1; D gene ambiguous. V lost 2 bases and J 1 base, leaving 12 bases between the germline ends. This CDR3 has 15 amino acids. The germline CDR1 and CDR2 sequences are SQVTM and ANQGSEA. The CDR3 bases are TGCAGCGTTGAATATAGTATTAGATCCTACAATGAGCAGTTCTTC. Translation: CSVEYSIRSYNEQFF.

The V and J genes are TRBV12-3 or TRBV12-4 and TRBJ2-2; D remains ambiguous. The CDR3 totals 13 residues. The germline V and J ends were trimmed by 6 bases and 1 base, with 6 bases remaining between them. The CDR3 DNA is TGTGCCAGCAGGCGACAGAACACCGGGGAGCTGTTTTTT. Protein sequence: CASRRQNTGELFF.

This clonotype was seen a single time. The CDR3 spells CASSPPSAPYNEQFF. CDR3 nucleotide sequence: TGTGCCAGCAGCCCTCCTAGCGCCCCGTACAATGAGCAGTTCTTC. V usage is TRBV9 and J usage is TRBJ2-1, with D perhaps TRBD2 (6 bases). CDR1 is SGDLS, CDR2 YYNGEE, per germline. This CDR3 spans 15 amino acids. V was trimmed by 4 bases and J by 4 bases, leaving 15 bases between them.

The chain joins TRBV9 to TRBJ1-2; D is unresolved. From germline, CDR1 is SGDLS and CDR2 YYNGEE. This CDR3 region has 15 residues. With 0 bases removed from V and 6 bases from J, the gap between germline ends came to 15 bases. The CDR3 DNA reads TGTGCCAGCAGCGTAGATGGCGCTCTCGGGGATGGCTACACCTTC. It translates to CASSVDGALGDGYTF.

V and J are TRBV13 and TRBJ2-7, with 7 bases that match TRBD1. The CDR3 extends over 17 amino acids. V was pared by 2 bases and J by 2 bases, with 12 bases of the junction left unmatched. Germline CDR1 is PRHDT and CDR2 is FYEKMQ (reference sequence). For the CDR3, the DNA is TGTGCCAGCAGCTTAATCAACCGGGACAGATATCCCTACGAGCAGTACTTC. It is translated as CASSLINRDRYPYEQYF.

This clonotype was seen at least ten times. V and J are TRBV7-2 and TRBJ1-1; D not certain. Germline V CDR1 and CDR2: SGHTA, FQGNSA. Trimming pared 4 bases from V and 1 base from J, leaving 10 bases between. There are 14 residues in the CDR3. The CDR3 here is CASSSTTPNTEAFF. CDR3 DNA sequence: TGTGCCAGCAGCTCGACAACACCGAACACTGAAGCTTTCTTT.

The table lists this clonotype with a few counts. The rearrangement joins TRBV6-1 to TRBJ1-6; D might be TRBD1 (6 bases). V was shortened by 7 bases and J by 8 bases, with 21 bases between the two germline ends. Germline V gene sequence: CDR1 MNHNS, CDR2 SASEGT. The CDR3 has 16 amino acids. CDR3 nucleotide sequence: TGTGCCAGCACCAAGGAGAAGTACAGGGAGGATTCACCCCTCCACTTT. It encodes CASTKEKYREDSPLHF.

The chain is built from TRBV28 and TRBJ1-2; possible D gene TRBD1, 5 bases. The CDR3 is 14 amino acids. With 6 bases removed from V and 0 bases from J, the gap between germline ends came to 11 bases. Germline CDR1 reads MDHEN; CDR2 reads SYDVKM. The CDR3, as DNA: TGTGCCAGCAGGCAGGGCACGCCTAACTATGGCTACACCTTC. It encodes CASRQGTPNYGYTF.

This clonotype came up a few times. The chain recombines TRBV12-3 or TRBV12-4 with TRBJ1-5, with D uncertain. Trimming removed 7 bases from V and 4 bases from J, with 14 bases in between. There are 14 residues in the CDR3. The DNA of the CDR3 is TGTGCCAGCACCCGAGGGTCGGGAAATCAGCCCCAGCATTTT. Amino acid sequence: CASTRGSGNQPQHF.

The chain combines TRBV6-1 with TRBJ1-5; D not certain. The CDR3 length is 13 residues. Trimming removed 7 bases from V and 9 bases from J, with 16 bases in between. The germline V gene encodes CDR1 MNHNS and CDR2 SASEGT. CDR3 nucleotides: TGTGCCAGCACCCGTCGGCGCGATCTGCCCCAGCATTTT. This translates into CASTRRRDLPQHF.

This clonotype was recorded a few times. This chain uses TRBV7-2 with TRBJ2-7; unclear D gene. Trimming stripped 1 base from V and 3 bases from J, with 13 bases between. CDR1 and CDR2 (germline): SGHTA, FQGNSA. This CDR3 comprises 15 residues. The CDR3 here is CASSLEGGRHYEQYF. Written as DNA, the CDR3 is TGTGCCAGCAGCTTAGAGGGCGGCCGGCACTACGAGCAGTACTTC.

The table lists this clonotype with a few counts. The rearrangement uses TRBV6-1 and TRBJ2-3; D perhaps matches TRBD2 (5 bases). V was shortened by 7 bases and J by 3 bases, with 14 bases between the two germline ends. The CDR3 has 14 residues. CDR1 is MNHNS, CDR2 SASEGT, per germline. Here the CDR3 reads CASTPQRRTDTQYF. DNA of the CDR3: TGTGCCAGCACCCCTCAAAGGAGGACAGATACGCAGTATTTT.